The 7 T cell receptor beta chains presented below share a single source sample, sequenced in a study of T cell repertoires in cytomegalovirus infection (dated by TCRdb to about 2019). TCRdb shows the sequencer as Illumina HiSeq 1500. TCRdb itself trimmed the public reads at Q25 with fastp, ran MiXCR and retained productive beta chains. All rows with the same CDR3 protein become a single entry with the most common DNA and genes. In this sample the table shows 90,000 to 110,000 distinct CDR3 sequences, approximately 28% of which occur a single time. About 81% of the sample lies in the top ten. Explained via the paper, the treatment or condition label denotes: in vitro stimulation with specific CMV peptide epitopes to enrich CMV-specific T cells. Their antigens are not known. The source material was CD8+ T cells from cultured PBMCs, sampled from culture after CMV antigen stimulation. Source of these receptors: a human donor in good health (CMV status not recorded). Some clones in this sample may be carry-over from other donors' samples.

The table lists this clonotype with a few counts. The chain has TRBV7-9 and TRBJ2-1, with 10 bases lining up with TRBD2. The trim removed 5 bases at V and 7 bases at J, leaving 5 bases unmatched. CDR3 length equals 14 residues. The germline V gene has CDR1 SEHNR and CDR2 FQNEAQ (reference sequence). CDR3 protein: CASSISGGRNEQFF. The CDR3 DNA follows: TGTGCCAGCAGCATTAGCGGGGGGCGGAATGAGCAGTTCTTC.

The chain recombines TRBV9 with TRBJ1-1, with D hard to call. V lost 4 bases and J 1 base, leaving 17 bases between the germline ends. Per germline, CDR1 SGDLS and CDR2 YYNGEE. The CDR3 is 16 residues long. This CDR3 is CASSLESDRENTEAFF. As DNA, the CDR3 is TGTGCCAGCAGCCTCGAATCGGACCGGGAGAACACTGAAGCTTTCTTT. Complete variable domain (other parts from reference TRBV9 and TRBJ1-1): DSGVTQTPKHLITATGQRVTLRCSPRSGDLSVYWYQQSLDQGLQFLIQYYNGEERAKGNILERFSAQQFPDLHSELNLSSLELGDSALYFCASSLESDRENTEAFFGQGTRLTVV.

The chain links TRBV7-3 to TRBJ2-3, with a tentative D call TRBD2 (5 bases). Trimming left V 5 bases short and J 4 bases short, with 13 bases between. Germline lookup yields CDR1 SGHTA and CDR2 FQGTGA. This CDR3 contains 14 residues. CDR3 coding DNA: TGTGCCAGCAGCCCCTTGGGGAGCCCAGATACGCAGTATTTT. It encodes CASSPLGSPDTQYF.

This clonotype was seen a handful of times. V usage is TRBV5-1 and J usage is TRBJ2-1; maybe TRBD2 (6 bases). CDR1 and CDR2 (germline): SGHRS, YFSETQ. Between the trimmed V and J ends, which lost 3 bases and 9 bases, there was a span of 19 bases. The CDR3 runs 15 residues. The CDR3 nucleotides read TGCGCCAGCAGCTGGAGCGGCGGGGTCCTGGGTGAGCAGTTCTTC. As protein: CASSWSGGVLGEQFF.

The gene calls are TRBV5-4 and TRBJ2-7, with D possibly being TRBD2 (6 bases). CDR3 length: 16 amino acids. Trimming stripped 3 bases from V and 4 bases from J, with 20 bases between. Germline V gene lookup returns CDR1 SGHNT and CDR2 YYREEE (reference sequence). The CDR3 protein is CASSSESGLSLYEQYF. The CDR3, as DNA: TGTGCCAGCAGCTCAGAATCGGGACTCTCGCTTTACGAGCAGTACTTC.

This clonotype turned up a few times. This chain links TRBV7-9 with TRBJ1-1, with 10 bases aligning to TRBD1. After removal of 6 bases from V and 0 bases from J, the junction contained 1 base not matched to a gene. CDR1 and CDR2 from the germline V gene are SEHNR and FQNEAQ (reference sequence). The CDR3 contains 14 residues. In DNA form, the CDR3 reads TGTGCCAGCAGGGACAGGGGGATGAACACTGAAGCTTTCTTT. It is translated as CASRDRGMNTEAFF. The variable domain in full, completed from reference TRBV7-9 and TRBJ1-1, reads DTGVSQNPRHKITKRGQNVTFRCDPISEHNRLYWYRQTLGQGPEFLTYFQNEAQLEKSRLLSDRFSAERPKGSFSTLEIQRTEQGDSAMYLCASRDRGMNTEAFFGQGTRLTVV.

This clonotype turned up a few times. J is TRBJ1-1 and V is TRBV20-1; D is undetermined. Germline-derived CDR1 and CDR2 are DFQATT and SNEGSKA (reference sequence). This CDR3 is 15 amino acids long. V was clipped by 6 bases and J by 4 bases, with 21 bases between them. The CDR3 coding sequence is TGCAGTGCATACATTATGGAGGATAAGGGCACTGAAGCTTTCTTT. It yields the protein CSAYIMEDKGTEAFF.